This T cell receptor (beta chain) was captured by sequencing in a study of T cells in localized non-small cell lung cancer. About this clone: The antigen remains unidentified.

The table came from immunoSEQ multiplex PCR; TCRdb's copy has only in-frame clones and leaves some out. The sample has some 960 clones, 20% to 25% seen once. CDR3 length equals 15 residues. Germline-derived CDR1 and CDR2 are LNHDA and SQIVND (reference sequence). Trimming took 4 bases from V and 0 from J, leaving 10 bases between them. Broader study findings: Clonality peaked in uninvolved adjacent lung rather than tumor.

The sequencing here drew on normal lung tissue next to the tumor, taken before any cancer treatment. The sequence derives from a woman aged 35 to 75 with stage III squamous cell lung carcinoma. The V call is TRBV19, the J call TRBJ2-1; the D is unclear. CDR3 residues: CASSKDPSSYNEQFF. The CDR3 nucleotides are TGTGCCAGTAGTAAGGACCCGAGCTCCTACAATGAGCAGTTCTTC. The entire variable domain, with the rest obtained from reference TRBV19 and TRBJ2-1, is as follows: DGGITQSPKYLFRKEGQNVTLSCEQNLNHDAMYWYRQDPGQGLRLIYYSQIVNDFQKGDIAEGYSVSREKKESFPLTVTSAQKNPTAFYLCASSKDPSSYNEQFFGPGTRLTVL.